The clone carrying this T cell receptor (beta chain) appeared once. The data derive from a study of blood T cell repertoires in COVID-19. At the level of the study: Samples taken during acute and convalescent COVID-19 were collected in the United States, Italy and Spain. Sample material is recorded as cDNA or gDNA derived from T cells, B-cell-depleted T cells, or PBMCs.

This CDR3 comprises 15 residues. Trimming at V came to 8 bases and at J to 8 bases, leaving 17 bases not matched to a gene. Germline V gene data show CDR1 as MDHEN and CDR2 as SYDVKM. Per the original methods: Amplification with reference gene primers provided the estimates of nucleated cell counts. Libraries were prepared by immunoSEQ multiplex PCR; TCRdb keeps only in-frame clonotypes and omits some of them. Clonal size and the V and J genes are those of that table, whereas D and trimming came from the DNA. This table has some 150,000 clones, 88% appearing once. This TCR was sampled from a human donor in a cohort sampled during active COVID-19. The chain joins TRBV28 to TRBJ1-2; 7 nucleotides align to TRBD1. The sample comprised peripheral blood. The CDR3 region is CASAEPRDRLGGYTF. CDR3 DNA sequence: TGTGCCAGCGCGGAACCTCGGGACAGACTTGGGGGCTACACCTTC.